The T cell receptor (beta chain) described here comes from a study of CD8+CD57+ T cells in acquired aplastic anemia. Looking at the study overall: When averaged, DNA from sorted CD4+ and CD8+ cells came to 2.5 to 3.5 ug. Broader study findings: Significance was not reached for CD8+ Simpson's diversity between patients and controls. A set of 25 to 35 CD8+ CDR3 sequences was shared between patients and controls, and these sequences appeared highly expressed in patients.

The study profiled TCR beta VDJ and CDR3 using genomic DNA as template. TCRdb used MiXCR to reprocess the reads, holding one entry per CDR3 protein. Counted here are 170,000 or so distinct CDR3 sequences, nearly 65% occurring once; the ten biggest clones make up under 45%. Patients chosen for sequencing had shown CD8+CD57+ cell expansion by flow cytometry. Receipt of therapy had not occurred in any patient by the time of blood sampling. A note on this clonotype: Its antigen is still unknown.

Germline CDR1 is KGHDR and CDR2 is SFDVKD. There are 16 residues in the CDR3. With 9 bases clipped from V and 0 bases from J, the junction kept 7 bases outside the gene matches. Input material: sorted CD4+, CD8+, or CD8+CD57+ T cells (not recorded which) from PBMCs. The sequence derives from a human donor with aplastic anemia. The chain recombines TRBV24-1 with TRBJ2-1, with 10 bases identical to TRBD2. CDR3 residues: CATGGLAKSSYNEQFF. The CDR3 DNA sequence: TGTGCCACCGGGGGACTAGCGAAATCCTCCTACAATGAGCAGTTCTTC.